This entry features one T cell receptor beta chain sequence. Its antigen is not identified. CDR1 MNHEY and CDR2 SMNVEV come from the germline V gene (reference sequence). The CDR3 is 19 amino acids. The data were taken from a study of T cells expressing NK-cell markers. Study at large: Sequencing of TCR beta repertoires drew on sorted CD3+CD56+NKG2C+, CD3+CD56+NKG2C- and CD3+CD56-NKG2C+ T cells. Most of the eight sequenced donors tested HCMV-seropositive; one tested seronegative. The study, taken as a whole, reports: In several donors, dominant NKG2C+ clonotypes were about 1.0-8% of CD8+ T cells.

Production of TCR beta cDNA relied on 5'RACE template switching with UMIs. TCRdb re-called the 5' RACE reads; one entry per CDR3 protein, DNA not given. This table holds around 110,000 distinct CDR3 sequences. The chain has TRBV27 and TRBJ2-3; the D gene TCRdb calls, TRBD2, cannot be checked with no DNA. The sequence was obtained from a woman aged 18 to 69 in good health. Input material: blood T cells: a sorted CD56 or NKG2C T cell subset, CD4+ or CD8+ T cells, or bulk PBMC T cells (not recorded which). The chain's CDR3 is CASSLLGLAGGPKADTQYF.